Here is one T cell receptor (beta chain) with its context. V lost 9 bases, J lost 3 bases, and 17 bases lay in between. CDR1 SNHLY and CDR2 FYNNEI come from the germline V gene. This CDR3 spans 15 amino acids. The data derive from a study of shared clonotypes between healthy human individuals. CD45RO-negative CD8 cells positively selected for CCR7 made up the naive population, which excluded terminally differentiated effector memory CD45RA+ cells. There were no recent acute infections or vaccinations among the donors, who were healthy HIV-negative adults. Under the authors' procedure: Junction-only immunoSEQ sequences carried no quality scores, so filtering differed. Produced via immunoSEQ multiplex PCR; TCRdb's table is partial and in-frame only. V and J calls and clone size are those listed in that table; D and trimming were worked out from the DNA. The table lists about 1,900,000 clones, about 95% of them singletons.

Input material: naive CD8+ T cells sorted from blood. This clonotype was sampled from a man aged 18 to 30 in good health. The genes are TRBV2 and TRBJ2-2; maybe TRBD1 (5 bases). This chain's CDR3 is CARSTQEMDTGELFF. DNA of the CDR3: TGTGCCAGGTCGACACAGGAGATGGACACCGGGGAGCTGTTTTTT.